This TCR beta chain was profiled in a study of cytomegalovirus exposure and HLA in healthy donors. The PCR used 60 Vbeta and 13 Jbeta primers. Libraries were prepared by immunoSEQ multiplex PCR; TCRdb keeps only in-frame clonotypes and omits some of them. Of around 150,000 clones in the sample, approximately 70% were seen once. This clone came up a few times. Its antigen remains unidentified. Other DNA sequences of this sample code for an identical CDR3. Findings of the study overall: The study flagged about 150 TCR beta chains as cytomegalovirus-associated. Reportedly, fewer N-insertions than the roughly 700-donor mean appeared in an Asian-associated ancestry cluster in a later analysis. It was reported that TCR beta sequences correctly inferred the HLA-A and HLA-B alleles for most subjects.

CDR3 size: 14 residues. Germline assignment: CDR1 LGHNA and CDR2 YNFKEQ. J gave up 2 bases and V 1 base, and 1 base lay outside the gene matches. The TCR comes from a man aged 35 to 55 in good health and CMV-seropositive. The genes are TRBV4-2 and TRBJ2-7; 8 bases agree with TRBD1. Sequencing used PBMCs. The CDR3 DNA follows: TGTGCCAGCAGCCAAGGACAGGGGACCTACGAGCAGTACTTC. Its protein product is CASSQGQGTYEQYF.